The sample holds a few counts of the clone carrying this TCR beta chain. Its antigen is undetermined. CDR1 and CDR2 from the germline V gene are WSHSY and SAAADI. The length of the CDR3 is 14 residues. V dropped 2 bases and J dropped 0 bases, with 5 bases sitting between them. Prepared TCR beta cDNA libraries contained unique molecular identifiers. T cells, 1 to 10 million of them, yielded approximately 530,000 cDNA molecules. TCRdb used MiXCR to reprocess the PCR reads, holding one entry per CDR3 protein. This sample carries over 150,000 distinct CDR3 sequences, roughly 34% of them seen once, and the ten largest clones take approximately 30%. These data belong to a study of post-analysis software for immune sequencing data. Study-level information: Patients with relapsing-remitting, secondary progressive and progressive-relapsing multiple sclerosis courses were all represented. General observations from the study: Normalized Chao1 diversity in multiple sclerosis patients fell significantly below that of controls. Comparison of patients with controls showed roughly five TRBV segments more frequent in patients, TRBV5-6, TRBV5-1 and TRBV20-1 among them.

The chain couples TRBV10-2 to TRBJ2-4; D gene unclear. The TCR comes from a girl aged 5-17 years with multiple sclerosis. Specimen: blood, collected after autologous hematopoietic stem cell transplantation. Written as DNA, the CDR3 is TGCGCCAGCAGTGAGGGGATAGCCAAAAACATTCAGTACTTC. Encoded protein: CASSEGIAKNIQYF.